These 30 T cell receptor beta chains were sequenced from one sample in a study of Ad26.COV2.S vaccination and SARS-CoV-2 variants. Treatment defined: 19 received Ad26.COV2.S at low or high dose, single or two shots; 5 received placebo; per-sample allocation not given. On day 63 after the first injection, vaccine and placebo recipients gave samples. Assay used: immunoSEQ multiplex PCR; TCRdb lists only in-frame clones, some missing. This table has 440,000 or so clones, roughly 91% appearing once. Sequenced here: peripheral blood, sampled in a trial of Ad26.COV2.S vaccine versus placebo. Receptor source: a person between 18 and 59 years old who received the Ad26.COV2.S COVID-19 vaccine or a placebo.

Here the CDR3 DNA reads TGTGCCAGCAGCTTGAACAGCGGGAGTGGGAAGACCCAGTACTTC. Its protein product is CASSLNSGSGKTQYF. The chain recombines TRBV11-2 with TRBJ2-5, with TRBD2 matching over 8 bases. Germline values: CDR1 SGHAT, CDR2 FQNNGV. The CDR3 extends over 15 amino acids. Trimming at V came to 3 bases and at J to 6 bases, leaving 9 bases not matched to a gene. The whole variable domain, filled in from reference TRBV11-2 and TRBJ2-5, reads EAGVAQSPRYKIIEKRQSVAFWCNPISGHATLYWYQQILGQGPKLLIQFQNNGVVDDSQLPKDRFSAERLKGVDSTLKIQPAKLEDSAVYLCASSLNSGSGKTQYFGPGTRLLVL.

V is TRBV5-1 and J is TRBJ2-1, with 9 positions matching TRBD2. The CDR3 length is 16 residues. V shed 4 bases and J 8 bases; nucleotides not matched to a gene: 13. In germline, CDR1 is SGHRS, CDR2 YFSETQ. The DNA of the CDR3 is TGCGCCAGCAGCGTCCGGGGGCGGGAGGGCCAGGATGAGCAGTTCTTC. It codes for CASSVRGREGQDEQFF.

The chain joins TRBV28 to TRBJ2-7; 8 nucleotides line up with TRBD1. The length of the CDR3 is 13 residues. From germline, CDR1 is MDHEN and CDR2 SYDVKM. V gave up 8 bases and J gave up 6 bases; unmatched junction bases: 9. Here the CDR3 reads CASGGTGVIEQYF. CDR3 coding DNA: TGTGCCAGCGGCGGGACAGGCGTCATCGAGCAGTACTTC.

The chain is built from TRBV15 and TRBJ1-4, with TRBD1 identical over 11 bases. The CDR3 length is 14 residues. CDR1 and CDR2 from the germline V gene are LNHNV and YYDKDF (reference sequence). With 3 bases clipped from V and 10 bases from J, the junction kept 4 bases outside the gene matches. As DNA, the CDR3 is TGTGCCACCAGCAGGGGAGGGACAGGGGGAAAACTGTTTTTT. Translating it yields CATSRGGTGGKLFF. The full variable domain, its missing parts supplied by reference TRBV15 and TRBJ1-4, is DAMVIQNPRYQVTQFGKPVTLSCSQTLNHNVMYWYQQKSSQAPKLLFHYYDKDFNNEADTPDNFQSRRPNTSFCFLDIRSPGLGDTAMYLCATSRGGTGGKLFFGSGTQLSVL.

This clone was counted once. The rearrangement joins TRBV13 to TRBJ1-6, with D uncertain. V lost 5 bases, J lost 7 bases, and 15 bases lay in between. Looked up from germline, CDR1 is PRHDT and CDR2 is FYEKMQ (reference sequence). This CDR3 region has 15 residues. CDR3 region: CASSPGRQRNSPLHF. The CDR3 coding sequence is TGTGCCAGCAGCCCAGGACGGCAAAGGAATTCACCCCTCCACTTT.

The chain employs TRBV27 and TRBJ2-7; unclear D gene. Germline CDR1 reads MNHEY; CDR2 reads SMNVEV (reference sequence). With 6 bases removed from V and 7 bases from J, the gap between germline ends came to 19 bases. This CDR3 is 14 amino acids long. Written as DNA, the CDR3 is TGTGCCAGCAGACTTGCGCCCACCAAGGAGGAGCAGTACTTC. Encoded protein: CASRLAPTKEEQYF.

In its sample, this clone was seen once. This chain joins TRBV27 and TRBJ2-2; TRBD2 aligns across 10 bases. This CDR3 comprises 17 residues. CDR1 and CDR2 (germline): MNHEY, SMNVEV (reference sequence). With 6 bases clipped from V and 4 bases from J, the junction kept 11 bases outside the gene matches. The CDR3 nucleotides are TGTGCCAGCAGCTTTTTCCACCCTAGCGGGAGCACCGGGGAGCTGTTTTTT. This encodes CASSFFHPSGSTGELFF.

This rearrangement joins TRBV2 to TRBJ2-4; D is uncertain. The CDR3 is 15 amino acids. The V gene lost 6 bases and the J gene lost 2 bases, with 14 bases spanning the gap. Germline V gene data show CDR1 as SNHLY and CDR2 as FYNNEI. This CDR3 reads CASRSLGFPKNIQYF. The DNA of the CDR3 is TGTGCCAGCAGATCGTTGGGGTTCCCCAAAAACATTCAGTACTTC.

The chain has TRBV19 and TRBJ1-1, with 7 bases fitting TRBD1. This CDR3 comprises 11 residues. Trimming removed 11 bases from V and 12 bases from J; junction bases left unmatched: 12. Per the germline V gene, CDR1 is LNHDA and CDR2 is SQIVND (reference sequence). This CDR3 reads CALPADRETFF. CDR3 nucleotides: TGTGCCCTCCCGGCCGACAGGGAGACTTTCTTT.

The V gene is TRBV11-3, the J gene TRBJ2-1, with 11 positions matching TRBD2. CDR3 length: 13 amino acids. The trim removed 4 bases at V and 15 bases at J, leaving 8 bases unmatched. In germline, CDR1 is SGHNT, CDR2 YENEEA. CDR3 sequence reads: CASSSLTSGIVFF. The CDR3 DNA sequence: TGTGCCAGCAGCTCCTTGACTAGCGGGATAGTGTTCTTC.

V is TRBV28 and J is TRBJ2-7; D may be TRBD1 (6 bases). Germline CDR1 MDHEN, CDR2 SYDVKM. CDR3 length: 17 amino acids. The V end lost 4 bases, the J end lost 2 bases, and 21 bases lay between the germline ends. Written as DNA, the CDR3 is TGTGCCAGCAGTTCCAAAGGGAAGACAGGACAGCCCTACGAGCAGTACTTC. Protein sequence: CASSSKGKTGQPYEQYF.

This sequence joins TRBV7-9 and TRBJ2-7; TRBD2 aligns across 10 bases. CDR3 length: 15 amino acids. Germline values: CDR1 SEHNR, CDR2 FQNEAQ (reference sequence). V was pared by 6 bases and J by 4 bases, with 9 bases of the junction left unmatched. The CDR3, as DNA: TGTGCCAGCAGTCCCCCGAGCGGGAGGGTTTACGAGCAGTACTTC. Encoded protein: CASSPPSGRVYEQYF.

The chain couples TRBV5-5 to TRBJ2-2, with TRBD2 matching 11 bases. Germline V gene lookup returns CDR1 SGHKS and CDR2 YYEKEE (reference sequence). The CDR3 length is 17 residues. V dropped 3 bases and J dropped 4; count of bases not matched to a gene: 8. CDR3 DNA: TGTGCCAGCAGCTCCCTTAGCGGGAGGGAGCTCACCGGGGAGCTGTTTTTT. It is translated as CASSSLSGRELTGELFF.

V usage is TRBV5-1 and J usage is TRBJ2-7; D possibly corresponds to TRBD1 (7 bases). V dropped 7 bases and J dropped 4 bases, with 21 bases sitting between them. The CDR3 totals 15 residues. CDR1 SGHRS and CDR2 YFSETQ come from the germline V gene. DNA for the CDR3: TGCGCCAGCCACCCCCCCGGAGGGGGCGCGTACGAGCAGTACTTC. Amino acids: CASHPPGGGAYEQYF.

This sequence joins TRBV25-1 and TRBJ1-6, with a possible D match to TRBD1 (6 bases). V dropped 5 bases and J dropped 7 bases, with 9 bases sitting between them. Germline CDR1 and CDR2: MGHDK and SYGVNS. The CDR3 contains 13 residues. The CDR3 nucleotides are TGTGCCAGCAGTAGGACAGCAAATTCACCCCTCCACTTT. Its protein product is CASSRTANSPLHF.

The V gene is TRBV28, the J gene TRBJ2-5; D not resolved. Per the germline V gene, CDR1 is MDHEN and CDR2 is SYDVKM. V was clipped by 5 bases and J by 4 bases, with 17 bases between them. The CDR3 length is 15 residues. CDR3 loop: CASSDRADWGETQYF. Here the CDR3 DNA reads TGTGCCAGCAGTGACCGGGCCGACTGGGGAGAGACCCAGTACTTC.

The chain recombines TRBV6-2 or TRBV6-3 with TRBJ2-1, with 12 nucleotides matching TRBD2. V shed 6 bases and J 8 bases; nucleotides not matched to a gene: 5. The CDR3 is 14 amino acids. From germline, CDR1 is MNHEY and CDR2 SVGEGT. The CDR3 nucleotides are TGTGCCAGCAGCCTACTAGCGGGAGGCTATGAGCAGTTCTTC. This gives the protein CASSLLAGGYEQFF.

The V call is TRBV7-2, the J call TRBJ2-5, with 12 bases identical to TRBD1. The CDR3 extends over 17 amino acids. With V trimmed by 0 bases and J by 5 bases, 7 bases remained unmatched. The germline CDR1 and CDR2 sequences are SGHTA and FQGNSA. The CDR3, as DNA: TGTGCCAGCAGCTTAGCGGGACAGGGGGCTTTCCGGGAGACCCAGTACTTC. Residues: CASSLAGQGAFRETQYF.

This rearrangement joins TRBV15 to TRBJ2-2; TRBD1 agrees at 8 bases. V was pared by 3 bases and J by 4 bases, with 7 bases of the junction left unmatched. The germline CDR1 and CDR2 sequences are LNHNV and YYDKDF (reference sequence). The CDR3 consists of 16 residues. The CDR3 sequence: CATSRPDRGGTGELFF. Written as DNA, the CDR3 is TGTGCCACCAGCAGGCCTGACAGGGGAGGCACCGGGGAGCTGTTTTTT.

In DNA form, the CDR3 reads TGTGCCACCAGTGGCGTCTACAATGAGCAGTTCTTC. It codes for CATSGVYNEQFF. The rearrangement uses TRBV24-1 and TRBJ2-1; D is ambiguous. This CDR3 has 12 residues. V dropped 5 bases and J dropped 3 bases, with 4 bases sitting between them. In germline, CDR1 is KGHDR, CDR2 SFDVKD.

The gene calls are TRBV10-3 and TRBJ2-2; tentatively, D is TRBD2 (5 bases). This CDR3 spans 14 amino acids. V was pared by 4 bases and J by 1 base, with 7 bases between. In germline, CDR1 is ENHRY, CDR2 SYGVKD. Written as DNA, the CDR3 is TGTGCCATCAGTGTAGGGAGGAACACCGGGGAGCTGTTTTTT. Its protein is CAISVGRNTGELFF.

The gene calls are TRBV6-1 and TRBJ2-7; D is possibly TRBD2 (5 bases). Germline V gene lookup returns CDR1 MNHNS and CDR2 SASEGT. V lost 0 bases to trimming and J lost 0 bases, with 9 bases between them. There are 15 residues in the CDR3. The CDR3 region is CASSEALGSSYEQYF. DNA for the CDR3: TGTGCCAGCAGTGAAGCACTAGGATCCTCCTACGAGCAGTACTTC.

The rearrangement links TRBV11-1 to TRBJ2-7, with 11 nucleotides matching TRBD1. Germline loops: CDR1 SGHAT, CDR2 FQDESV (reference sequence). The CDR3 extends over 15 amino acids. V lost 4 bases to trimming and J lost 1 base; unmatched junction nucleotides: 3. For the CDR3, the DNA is TGTGCCAGCAGCTGGGGACAGGGGGGATCCTACGAGCAGTACTTC. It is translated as CASSWGQGGSYEQYF.

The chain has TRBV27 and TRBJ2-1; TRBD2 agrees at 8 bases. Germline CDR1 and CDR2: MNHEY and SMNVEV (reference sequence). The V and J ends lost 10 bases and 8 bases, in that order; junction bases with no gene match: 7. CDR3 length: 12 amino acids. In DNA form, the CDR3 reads TGTGCCACTCTGCGGGGGGCGGATGAGCAGTTCTTC. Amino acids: CATLRGADEQFF.

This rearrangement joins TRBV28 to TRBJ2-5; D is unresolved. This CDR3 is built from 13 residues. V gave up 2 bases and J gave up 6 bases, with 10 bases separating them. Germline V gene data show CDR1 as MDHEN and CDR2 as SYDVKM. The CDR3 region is CASSLARYQTQYF. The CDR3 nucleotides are TGTGCCAGCAGTTTAGCCCGTTACCAGACCCAGTACTTC.

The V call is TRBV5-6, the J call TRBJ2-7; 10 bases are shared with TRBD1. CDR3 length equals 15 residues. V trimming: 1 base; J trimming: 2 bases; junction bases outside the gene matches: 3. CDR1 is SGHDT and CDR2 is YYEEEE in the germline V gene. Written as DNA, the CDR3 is TGTGCCAGCAGCTTGTCGGGACAGGGGACCTACGAGCAGTACTTC. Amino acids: CASSLSGQGTYEQYF. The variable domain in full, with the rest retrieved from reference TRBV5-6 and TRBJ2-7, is DAGVTQSPTHLIKTRGQQVTLRCSPKSGHDTVSWYQQALGQGPQFIFQYYEEEERQRGNFPDRFSGHQFPNYSSELNVNALLLGDSALYLCASSLSGQGTYEQYFGPGTRLTVT.

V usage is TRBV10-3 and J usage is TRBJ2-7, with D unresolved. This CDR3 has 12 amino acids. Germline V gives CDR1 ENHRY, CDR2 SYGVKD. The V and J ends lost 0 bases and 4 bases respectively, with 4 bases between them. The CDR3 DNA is TGTGCCATCAGTGAGTCGGATTACGAGCAGTACTTC. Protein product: CAISESDYEQYF.

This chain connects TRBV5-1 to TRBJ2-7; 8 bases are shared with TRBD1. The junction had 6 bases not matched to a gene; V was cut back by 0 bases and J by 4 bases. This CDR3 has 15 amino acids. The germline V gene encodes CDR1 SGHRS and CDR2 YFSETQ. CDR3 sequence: CASSLGQGIMYEQYF. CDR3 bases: TGCGCCAGCAGCTTGGGACAGGGGATCATGTACGAGCAGTACTTC.

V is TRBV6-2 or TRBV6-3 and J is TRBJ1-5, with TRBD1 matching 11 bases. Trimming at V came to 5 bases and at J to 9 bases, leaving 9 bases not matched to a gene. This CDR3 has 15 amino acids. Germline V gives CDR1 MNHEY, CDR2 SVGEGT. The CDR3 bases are TGTGCCAGCAGTCAATCCGGGACAGGGGGAGGGCCCCAGCATTTT. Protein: CASSQSGTGGGPQHF.

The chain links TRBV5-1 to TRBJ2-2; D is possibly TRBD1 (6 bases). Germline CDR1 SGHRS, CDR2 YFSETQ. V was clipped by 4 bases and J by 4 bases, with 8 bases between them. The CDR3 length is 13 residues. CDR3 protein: CASSIRGTGELFF. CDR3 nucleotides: TGCGCCAGCAGCATCAGGGGCACCGGGGAGCTGTTTTTT. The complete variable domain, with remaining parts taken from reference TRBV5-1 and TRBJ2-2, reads KAGVTQTPRYLIKTRGQQVTLSCSPISGHRSVSWYQQTPGQGLQFLFEYFSETQRNKGNFPGRFSGRQFSNSRSEMNVSTLELGDSALYLCASSIRGTGELFFGEGSRLTVL.